Listed here are 21 T cell receptor beta chains from one sample, sequenced in a study of blood T cell repertoires in COVID-19 (dated by TCRdb to 2018 to 2021). Library method: the immunoSEQ multiplex PCR assay. TCRdb stores this immuneACCESS table with in-frame sequences only. Part of the clones is absent; in the studies checked, under half of the shortfall reflects unresolved V genes, and no reason is known for the rest. The table for this sample lists nearly 250,000 clones; roughly 85% of them were counted only once. 9.1% of the sample is in the top ten clones. Sample: PBMCs or T cells enriched from blood (not recorded which). Every receptor here comes from a woman between 50 and 59 years old with acute COVID-19.

The genes are TRBV27 and TRBJ2-1; 9 nucleotides align to TRBD1. V shed 2 bases, J shed 13 bases, and the junction held 6 bases outside the gene matches. CDR1 and CDR2 (germline): MNHEY, SMNVEV (reference sequence). The CDR3 consists of 13 residues. Here the CDR3 reads CASSLQGQGGQFF. The CDR3 DNA is TGTGCCAGCAGTTTACAGGGACAGGGTGGACAGTTCTTC.

The V call is TRBV15, the J call TRBJ2-5, with TRBD2 identical over 12 bases. The ends lost 1 base at V and 4 bases at J; junction bases unmatched: 7. This CDR3 has 17 residues. CDR1 and CDR2 from the germline V gene are LNHNV and YYDKDF (reference sequence). CDR3 region: CATSRGLASGGVETQYF. In DNA, the CDR3 is TGTGCCACCAGCAGAGGCCTAGCTAGCGGGGGGGTAGAGACCCAGTACTTC.

The rearrangement uses TRBV18 and TRBJ2-5, with 9 bases identical to TRBD2. The CDR3 runs 18 residues. Trimming took 0 bases from V and 4 from J; bases not matched to a gene: 12. The V gene's germline CDR1 is KGHSH and CDR2 LQKENI. The CDR3 region is CASSPPGLSGGSRETQYF. The CDR3 DNA is TGTGCCAGCTCACCACCGGGCTTAAGCGGGGGGTCTCGAGAGACCCAGTACTTC. Full variable domain (rest looked up from reference TRBV18 and TRBJ2-5): NAGVMQNPRHLVRRRGQEARLRCSPMKGHSHVYWYRQLPEEGLKFMVYLQKENIIDESGMPKERFSAEFPKEGPSILRIQQVVRGDSAAYFCASSPPGLSGGSRETQYFGPGTRLLVL.

V is TRBV5-4 and J is TRBJ1-2; D is possibly TRBD1 (5 bases). This CDR3 has 13 residues. Germline V gene lookup returns CDR1 SGHNT and CDR2 YYREEE (reference sequence). The germline V and J ends were trimmed by 5 bases and 8 bases, with 16 bases remaining between them. In DNA, the CDR3 is TGTGCCAGCAGGGTTGGGGCCCAGTCCGGCTACACCTTC. It is translated as CASRVGAQSGYTF. The entire variable domain, with the rest obtained from reference TRBV5-4 and TRBJ1-2, is as follows: ETGVTQSPTHLIKTRGQQVTLRCSSQSGHNTVSWYQQALGQGPQFIFQYYREEENGRGNFPPRFSGLQFPNYSSELNVNALELDDSALYLCASRVGAQSGYTFGSGTRLTVV.

The V gene is TRBV19, the J gene TRBJ1-5; D might be TRBD1 (6 bases). Germline CDR1 LNHDA, CDR2 SQIVND (reference sequence). This CDR3 has 14 residues. Trimming pared 5 bases from V and 6 bases from J, leaving 14 bases between. CDR3 DNA: TGTGCCAGTAGTGAGGGGGGGTACGCTCAGCCCCAGCATTTT. Amino acids: CASSEGGYAQPQHF. The variable domain in full, completed from reference TRBV19 and TRBJ1-5, reads DGGITQSPKYLFRKEGQNVTLSCEQNLNHDAMYWYRQDPGQGLRLIYYSQIVNDFQKGDIAEGYSVSREKKESFPLTVTSAQKNPTAFYLCASSEGGYAQPQHFGDGTRLSIL.

This clone has only one observation. The chain employs TRBV20-1 and TRBJ2-4; 16 bases align to TRBD2. V lost 3 bases and J lost 6; bases outside the gene matches: 5. The CDR3 has 16 residues. In germline, CDR1 is DFQATT, CDR2 SNEGSKA (reference sequence). The CDR3: CSASPGLAGGLNIQYF. In nucleotides, the CDR3 is TGCAGTGCTAGTCCGGGACTAGCGGGGGGGCTAAACATTCAGTACTTC.

The rearrangement uses TRBV6-2 or TRBV6-3 and TRBJ1-1; weak D call: TRBD1 (6 bases). The CDR3 is 15 residues long. Trimming removed 0 bases at V and 4 bases at J, with 12 bases between. Germline V gene data show CDR1 as MNHEY and CDR2 as SVGEGT. CDR3 protein: CASSYSAGVGTEAFF. The DNA of the CDR3 is TGTGCCAGCAGTTACTCGGCAGGGGTGGGCACTGAAGCTTTCTTT.

This clone was detected a few times. The chain has TRBV2 and TRBJ2-3, with D possibly matching TRBD1 (5 bases). This CDR3 spans 14 amino acids. V was pared by 8 bases and J by 0 bases, with 12 bases between. Germline-derived CDR1 and CDR2 are SNHLY and FYNNEI. In DNA, the CDR3 is TGTGCCAGCCAGGGTGGGTTAAGCACAGATACGCAGTATTTT. Protein sequence: CASQGGLSTDTQYF.

V gene TRBV11-2 combines with J gene TRBJ1-6; possibly TRBD1 for D (6 bases). Trimming cost V 4 bases and J 0 bases, with 13 bases left between them. There are 17 residues in the CDR3. Germline CDR1 and CDR2: SGHAT and FQNNGV. The CDR3 is CASSSDRLSSYNSPLHF. The CDR3 region has the DNA TGTGCCAGCAGCTCCGACAGGTTGTCCTCCTATAATTCACCCCTCCACTTT.

The CDR3 spells CAWNPQGNEQFF. The CDR3, as DNA: TGTGCCTGGAATCCTCAGGGGAATGAGCAGTTCTTC. This chain joins TRBV30 and TRBJ2-1; tentatively, D is TRBD1 (6 bases). CDR3 length equals 12 residues. Trimming removed 4 bases from V and 7 bases from J, with 11 bases in between. Germline CDR1 GTSNPN, CDR2 SVGIG (reference sequence).

This rearrangement joins TRBV9 to TRBJ1-1; 8 bases fit TRBD1. V lost 4 bases to trimming and J lost 6 bases; unmatched junction nucleotides: 20. This CDR3 is 18 amino acids long. The germline V gene has CDR1 SGDLS and CDR2 YYNGEE. The CDR3 here is CASSPRIVRTGNRAEAFF. DNA of the CDR3: TGTGCCAGCAGCCCACGAATAGTACGGACAGGGAACAGAGCTGAAGCTTTCTTT.

The J gene is TRBJ1-3, the V gene TRBV6-5; 9 bases align to TRBD1. The CDR3 has 16 residues. Per the germline V gene, CDR1 is MNHEY and CDR2 is SVGAGI. With V trimmed by 2 bases and J by 2 bases, 4 bases remained unmatched. CDR3 sequence: CASSYTTGGPGNTIYF. As DNA, the CDR3 is TGTGCCAGCAGTTACACCACAGGGGGCCCTGGAAACACCATATATTTT.

The chain employs TRBV7-9 and TRBJ1-5; 7 bases agree with TRBD1. The CDR3 has 15 residues. Germline trimming cut 5 bases from V and 2 bases from J; bases unmatched to any gene: 6. Germline lookup yields CDR1 SEHNR and CDR2 FQNEAQ (reference sequence). The chain's CDR3 is CASSRDRAGNQPQHF. The CDR3 DNA sequence: TGTGCCAGCAGCCGAGACAGGGCCGGCAATCAGCCCCAGCATTTT.

J is TRBJ1-1 and V is TRBV3-1 (or the pseudogene TRBV3-2), with D maybe TRBD1 (5 bases). Germline V gene lookup returns CDR1 LGHDT and CDR2 YNNKEL (reference sequence). The germline V and J ends were trimmed by 4 bases and 4 bases, with 19 bases remaining between them. CDR3 length equals 16 residues. CDR3 coding DNA: TGTGCCAGCAGCCTGAGTGGGGCCAGGGTCGCCACTGAAGCTTTCTTT. Its protein is CASSLSGARVATEAFF.

The chain employs TRBV6-5 and TRBJ2-5, with D possibly being TRBD1 (6 bases). Germline V lookup: CDR1 MNHEY, CDR2 SVGAGI. This CDR3 contains 15 residues. With 2 bases removed from V and 4 bases from J, the gap between germline ends came to 14 bases. The CDR3 region is CASSYLTGSGETQYF. The DNA for the CDR3 is TGTGCCAGCAGTTACCTAACAGGGTCGGGAGAGACCCAGTACTTC.

This clone was seen a few times. This chain links TRBV9 with TRBJ2-7; no reliable D call. The germline gives CDR1 SGDLS, CDR2 YYNGEE. With 1 base removed from V and 3 bases from J, the gap between germline ends came to 8 bases. The CDR3 sequence is 13 residues long. In DNA, the CDR3 is TGTGCCAGCAGCGTATCAGACAACTACGAGCAGTACTTC. It yields the protein CASSVSDNYEQYF. Full variable domain (remainder filled in from reference TRBV9 and TRBJ2-7): DSGVTQTPKHLITATGQRVTLRCSPRSGDLSVYWYQQSLDQGLQFLIQYYNGEERAKGNILERFSAQQFPDLHSELNLSSLELGDSALYFCASSVSDNYEQYFGPGTRLTVT.

This sequence joins TRBV30 and TRBJ2-3; no definite D call. Trimming cost V 3 bases and J 7 bases, with 11 bases left between them. The CDR3 is made up of 12 amino acids. Looked up from germline, CDR1 is GTSNPN and CDR2 is SVGIG (reference sequence). As DNA, the CDR3 is TGTGCCTGGAGCTTTGACACTTATACGCAGTATTTT. Amino acids: CAWSFDTYTQYF.

This clone was observed once. The CDR3 sequence is CASSTTGSSYEQYF. DNA for the CDR3: TGTGCCAGCAGTACGACAGGGTCCTCCTACGAGCAGTACTTC. The chain has TRBV7-9 and TRBJ2-7, with TRBD1 matching 7 bases. Germline trimming cut 6 bases from V and 0 bases from J; bases unmatched to any gene: 5. Looked up from germline, CDR1 is SEHNR and CDR2 is FQNEAQ (reference sequence). The CDR3 totals 14 residues. The whole variable domain, filled in from reference TRBV7-9 and TRBJ2-7, reads DTGVSQNPRHKITKRGQNVTFRCDPISEHNRLYWYRQTLGQGPEFLTYFQNEAQLEKSRLLSDRFSAERPKGSFSTLEIQRTEQGDSAMYLCASSTTGSSYEQYFGPGTRLTVT.

V and J are TRBV18 and TRBJ1-2; unclear D gene. V was cut by 6 bases and J by 8 bases, with 22 bases left in between. CDR3 length: 15 residues. Germline-derived CDR1 and CDR2 are KGHSH and LQKENI. The CDR3 nucleotides read TGTGCCAGCTCTCCGTCGGAGGCCTCGTTCGTGGGCTACACCTTC. Amino acids: CASSPSEASFVGYTF. The full variable domain, its missing parts supplied by reference TRBV18 and TRBJ1-2, is NAGVMQNPRHLVRRRGQEARLRCSPMKGHSHVYWYRQLPEEGLKFMVYLQKENIIDESGMPKERFSAEFPKEGPSILRIQQVVRGDSAAYFCASSPSEASFVGYTFGSGTRLTVV.

V gene TRBV7-8 combines with J gene TRBJ2-1; D gene ambiguous. Germline CDR1 reads SGHVS; CDR2 reads FQNEAQ. There are 16 residues in the CDR3. The V gene lost 5 bases and the J gene lost 1 base, with 15 bases spanning the gap. The DNA of the CDR3 is TGTGCCAGCAGCCCCCTCCAGCGAGAGTCCTACAATGAGCAGTTCTTC. Amino acids: CASSPLQRESYNEQFF.

In regard to this clone: This same CDR3 is encoded by further DNA sequences in the sample. The chain carries TRBV11-2 and TRBJ1-1, with TRBD1 matching over 8 bases. J lost 5 bases, V lost 5 bases, and 7 bases had no gene match. The CDR3 totals 14 residues. Germline V gene lookup returns CDR1 SGHAT and CDR2 FQNNGV. CDR3 DNA: TGTGCCAGCAGCCCTGGACAGGGAAGGACTGAAGCTTTCTTT. It codes for CASSPGQGRTEAFF.